The entry below describes one T cell receptor (beta chain). This sample was included in a study of blood T cell repertoires in COVID-19. Whole-study context: Nucleic acid was either cDNA or gDNA, and it came from T cells, B-cell-depleted T cells, or PBMCs.

Germline values: CDR1 SGHAT, CDR2 FQNNGV. Trimming left V 1 base short and J 0 bases short, with 19 bases between. The CDR3 loop spans 19 amino acids. TCRdb's table, derived via immunoSEQ multiplex PCR, lists solely in-frame clones and lacks some. The sample lists approximately 130,000 clones; roughly four fifths were seen once. Sequenced material: PBMCs or T cells enriched from blood (not recorded which). The chain carries TRBV11-2 and TRBJ1-3; D uncertain. This sequence was found in a man younger than 45 who had recovered from COVID-19. DNA for the CDR3: TGTGCCAGCAGCTTAGTGGCCGTCGACTGGAGCTACTCTGGAAACACCATATATTTT. This gives the protein CASSLVAVDWSYSGNTIYF.